This is a list of T cell receptor beta chains from one sample in a study of beta chain features in type 1 diabetes. Clones were sequenced by immunoSEQ multiplex PCR, and TCRdb holds only the in-frame ones, with some missing. The table includes 900,000 or so clones, roughly a sixth detected once. The specimen was naive CD4+ T cells from blood. Receptors were obtained from a woman aged 18-29 years in good health. Each CDR3 is given with its conserved first and last residue. A D gene is named only where the DNA matches it firmly. Clone size, where shown, is once, few, many, or a class for clones that have expanded.

TRBJ2-7,NA,TRBV7-2,TRBD2,CASSFLAGGPSEQYF,TGTGCCAGCAGCTTTTTGGCGGGAGGGCCTTCGGAGCAGTACTTC
TRBJ2-6,many,TRBV14,TRBD1,CASSPDRGALSGANVLTF,TGTGCCAGCAGCCCGGACAGGGGAGCCCTCTCTGGGGCCAACGTCCTGACTTTC
TRBJ2-6,NA,TRBV7-8,NA,CASSPRSNGANVLTF,TGTGCCAGCAGCCCCCGTAGTAATGGGGCCAACGTCCTGACTTTC
TRBJ2-2,NA,TRBV5-1,TRBD2,CASSSGTSGRRAGELFF,TGCGCCAGCAGCTCCGGGACTAGCGGGAGGCGGGCCGGGGAGCTGTTTTTT
TRBJ2-1,few,TRBV4-2,TRBD2,CASSQDVAGGYNEQFF,TGTGCCAGCAGCCAAGACGTAGCGGGAGGGTACAATGAGCAGTTCTTC
TRBJ1-1,NA,TRBV28,TRBD1,CASSLGDRVYTEAFF,TGTGCCAGCAGTTTAGGGGACAGGGTGTACACTGAAGCTTTCTTT
TRBJ2-7,NA,TRBV2,TRBD2,CASRQTSGFKEQYF,TGTGCCAGCAGACAGACTAGCGGATTTAAGGAGCAGTACTTC
TRBJ2-6,few,TRBV7-2,NA,CASSLVSSGSGANVLTF,TGTGCCAGCAGCTTAGTTTCTTCGGGCTCTGGGGCCAACGTCCTGACTTTC
TRBJ2-2,once,TRBV5-1,TRBD2,CASSPIAGHGELFF,TGCGCCAGCAGCCCGATAGCGGGTCACGGGGAGCTGTTTTTT
TRBJ2-1,few,TRBV7-8,TRBD2,CASSPTSGLQFF,TGTGCCAGCAGCCCTACTAGCGGATTGCAGTTCTTC
TRBJ2-6,NA,TRBV4-3,TRBD2,CASSQDRASGRAGSGANVLTF,TGCGCCAGCAGCCAAGATCGAGCTAGCGGGAGGGCCGGCTCTGGGGCCAACGTCCTGACTTTC
TRBJ2-1,NA,TRBV6-5,NA,CASSLGGLSYNEQFF,TGTGCCAGCAGCTTAGGTGGGCTCTCCTACAATGAGCAGTTCTTC
TRBJ2-5,NA,TRBV19,TRBD2,CASSRTSATYQETQYF,TGTGCCAGTAGTAGGACTAGCGCTACGTACCAAGAGACCCAGTACTTC
TRBJ2-5,NA,TRBV7-9,NA,CASSLLAPAETQYF,TGTGCCAGCAGCTTATTGGCCCCGGCGGAGACCCAGTACTTC
TRBJ2-1,few,TRBV10-3,NA,CAISTLGRGGYNEQFF,TGTGCCATCAGCACTCTCGGACGTGGGGGGTATAATGAGCAGTTCTTC
TRBJ1-1,few,TRBV5-1,NA,CASSLAPGNTEAFF,TGCGCCAGCAGCTTGGCCCCGGGGAACACTGAAGCTTTCTTT
TRBJ2-2,NA,TRBV9,TRBD1,CASSVVSNRGRGELFF,TGTGCCAGCAGCGTAGTCAGCAACAGGGGAAGAGGGGAGCTGTTTTTT
TRBJ2-1,NA,TRBV7-3,NA,CASSPRTDYNEQFF,TGTGCCAGCAGCCCGCGGACCGACTACAATGAGCAGTTCTTC
TRBJ2-5,few,TRBV7-2,NA,CASSLGSGDRGAQYF,TGTGCCAGCAGCTTAGGATCGGGAGATCGCGGGGCCCAGTACTTC
TRBJ1-5,NA,TRBV2,NA,CASGLGNQPQHF,TGTGCCAGCGGTCTTGGAAATCAGCCCCAGCATTTT
TRBJ2-5,NA,TRBV13,TRBD1,CASSLAGTGGQETQYF,TGTGCCAGCAGCTTAGCCGGGACAGGGGGCCAAGAGACCCAGTACTTC
TRBJ1-4,NA,TRBV27,NA,CASTRFPNEKLFF,TGTGCCAGCACCAGGTTTCCTAATGAAAAACTGTTTTTT